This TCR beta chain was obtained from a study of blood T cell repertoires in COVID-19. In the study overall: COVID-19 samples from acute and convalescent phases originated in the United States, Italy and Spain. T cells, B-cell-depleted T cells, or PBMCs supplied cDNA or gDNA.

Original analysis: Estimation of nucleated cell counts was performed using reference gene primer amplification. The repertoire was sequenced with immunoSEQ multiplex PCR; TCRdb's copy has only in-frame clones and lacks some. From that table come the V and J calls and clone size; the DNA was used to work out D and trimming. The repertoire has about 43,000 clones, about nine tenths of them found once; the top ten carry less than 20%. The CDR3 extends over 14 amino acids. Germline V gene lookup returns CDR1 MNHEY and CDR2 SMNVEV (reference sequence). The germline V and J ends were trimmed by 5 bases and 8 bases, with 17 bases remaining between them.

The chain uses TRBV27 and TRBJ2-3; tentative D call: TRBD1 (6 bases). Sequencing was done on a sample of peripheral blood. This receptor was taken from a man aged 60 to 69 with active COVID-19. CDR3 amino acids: CASSHRDTRGTQYF. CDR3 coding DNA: TGTGCCAGCAGTCACCGGGACACCAGAGGTACGCAGTATTTT.